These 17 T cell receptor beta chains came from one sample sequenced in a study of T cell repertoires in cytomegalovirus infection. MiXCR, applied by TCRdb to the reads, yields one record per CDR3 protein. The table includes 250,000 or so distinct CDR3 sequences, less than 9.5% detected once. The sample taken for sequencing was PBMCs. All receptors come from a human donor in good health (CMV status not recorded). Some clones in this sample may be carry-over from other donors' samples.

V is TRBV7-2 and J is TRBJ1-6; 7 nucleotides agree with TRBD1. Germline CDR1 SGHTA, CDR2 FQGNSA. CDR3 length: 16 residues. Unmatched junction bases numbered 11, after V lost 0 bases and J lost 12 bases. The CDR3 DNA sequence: TGTGCCAGCAGCTTAGCCCAAATTAGGGGGCTCGTACCCCTCCACTTT. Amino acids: CASSLAQIRGLVPLHF.

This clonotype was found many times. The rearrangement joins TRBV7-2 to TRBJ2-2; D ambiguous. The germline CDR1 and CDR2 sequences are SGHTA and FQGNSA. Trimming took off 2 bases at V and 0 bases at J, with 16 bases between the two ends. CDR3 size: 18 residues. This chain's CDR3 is CASSLHSPGSTNTGELFF. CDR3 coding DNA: TGTGCCAGCAGCTTACACTCCCCAGGCAGTACGAACACCGGGGAGCTGTTTTTT.

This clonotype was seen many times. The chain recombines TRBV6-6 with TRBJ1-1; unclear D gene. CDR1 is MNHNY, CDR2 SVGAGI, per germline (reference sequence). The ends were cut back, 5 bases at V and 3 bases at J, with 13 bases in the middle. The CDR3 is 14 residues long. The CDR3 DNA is TGTGCCAGCAGTCGTCAAAGGGAGTACACTGAAGCTTTCTTT. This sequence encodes CASSRQREYTEAFF.

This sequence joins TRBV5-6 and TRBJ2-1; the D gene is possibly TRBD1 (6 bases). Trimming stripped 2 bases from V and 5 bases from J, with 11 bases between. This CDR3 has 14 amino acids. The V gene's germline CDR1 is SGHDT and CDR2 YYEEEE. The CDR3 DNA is TGTGCCAGCAGCTTCAGGGGACGTAACAATGAGCAGTTCTTC. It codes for CASSFRGRNNEQFF. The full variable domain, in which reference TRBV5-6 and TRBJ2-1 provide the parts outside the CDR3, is DAGVTQSPTHLIKTRGQQVTLRCSPKSGHDTVSWYQQALGQGPQFIFQYYEEEERQRGNFPDRFSGHQFPNYSSELNVNALLLGDSALYLCASSFRGRNNEQFFGPGTRLTVL.

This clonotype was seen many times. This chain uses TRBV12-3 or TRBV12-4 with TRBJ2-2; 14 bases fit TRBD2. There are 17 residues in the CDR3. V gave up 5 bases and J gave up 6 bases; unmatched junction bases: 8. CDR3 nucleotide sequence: TGTGCCAGCAGTCGCCGACTAGCGGGAGGGCCGTCCGGGGAGCTGTTTTTT. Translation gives CASSRRLAGGPSGELFF.

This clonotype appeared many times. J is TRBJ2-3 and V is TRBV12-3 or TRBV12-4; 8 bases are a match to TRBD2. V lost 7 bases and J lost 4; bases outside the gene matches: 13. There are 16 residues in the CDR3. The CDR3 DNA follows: TGTGCCAGCAACCTTGGGGAGGGAGCGGGAGCAGATACGCAGTATTTT. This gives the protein CASNLGEGAGADTQYF.

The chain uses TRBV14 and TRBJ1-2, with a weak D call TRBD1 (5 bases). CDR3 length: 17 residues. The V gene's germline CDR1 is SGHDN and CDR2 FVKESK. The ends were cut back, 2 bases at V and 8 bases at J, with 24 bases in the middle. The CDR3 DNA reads TGTGCCAGCAGCCAAACCGATAGGGACCCGCGAAAAGGGGGCTACACCTTC. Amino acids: CASSQTDRDPRKGGYTF.

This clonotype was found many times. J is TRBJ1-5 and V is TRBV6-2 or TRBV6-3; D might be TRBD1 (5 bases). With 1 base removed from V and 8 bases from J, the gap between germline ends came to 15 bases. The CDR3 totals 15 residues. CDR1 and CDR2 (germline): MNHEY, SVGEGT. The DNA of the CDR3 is TGTGCCAGCAGTTACTACATGGGGACGGTTAAGCCCCAGCATTTT. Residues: CASSYYMGTVKPQHF.

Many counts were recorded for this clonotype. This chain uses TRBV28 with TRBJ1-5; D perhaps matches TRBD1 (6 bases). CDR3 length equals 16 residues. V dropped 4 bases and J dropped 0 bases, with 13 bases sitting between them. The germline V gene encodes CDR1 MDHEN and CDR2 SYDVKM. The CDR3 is CASSSGQRSSNQPQHF. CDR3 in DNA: TGTGCCAGCAGTTCCGGACAGAGATCTAGCAATCAGCCCCAGCATTTT.

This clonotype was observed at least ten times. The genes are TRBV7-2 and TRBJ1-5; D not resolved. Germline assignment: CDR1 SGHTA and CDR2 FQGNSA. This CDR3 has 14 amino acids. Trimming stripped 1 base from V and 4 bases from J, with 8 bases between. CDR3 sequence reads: CASSLGEFNQPQHF. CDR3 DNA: TGTGCCAGCAGCTTAGGAGAATTTAATCAGCCCCAGCATTTT.

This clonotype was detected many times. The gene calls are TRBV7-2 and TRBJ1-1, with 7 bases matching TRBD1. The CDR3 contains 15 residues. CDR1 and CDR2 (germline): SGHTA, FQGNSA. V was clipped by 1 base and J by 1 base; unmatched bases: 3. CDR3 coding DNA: TGTGCCAGCAGCTTAGAGACAGGGAGGAACACTGAAGCTTTCTTT. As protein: CASSLETGRNTEAFF.

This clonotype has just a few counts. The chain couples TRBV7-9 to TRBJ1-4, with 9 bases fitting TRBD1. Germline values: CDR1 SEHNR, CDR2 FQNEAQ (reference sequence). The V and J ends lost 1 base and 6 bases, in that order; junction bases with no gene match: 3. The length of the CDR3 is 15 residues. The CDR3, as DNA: TGTGCCAGCAGCTTAGGGGACAGGGATGATGAAAAACTGTTTTTT. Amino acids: CASSLGDRDDEKLFF.

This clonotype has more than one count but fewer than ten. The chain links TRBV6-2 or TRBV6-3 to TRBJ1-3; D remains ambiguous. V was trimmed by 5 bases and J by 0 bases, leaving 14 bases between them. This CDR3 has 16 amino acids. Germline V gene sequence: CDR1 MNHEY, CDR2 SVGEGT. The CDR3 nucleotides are TGTGCCAGCAGTAAGTCGACACCGAGCTCTGGAAACACCATATATTTT. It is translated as CASSKSTPSSGNTIYF.

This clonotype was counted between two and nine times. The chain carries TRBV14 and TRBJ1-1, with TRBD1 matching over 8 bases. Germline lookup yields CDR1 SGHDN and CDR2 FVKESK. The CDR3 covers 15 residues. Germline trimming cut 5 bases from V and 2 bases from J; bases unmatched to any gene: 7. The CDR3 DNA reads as TGTGCCAGCAGCGTACGAACAGGGGGTAACACTGAAGCTTTCTTT. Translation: CASSVRTGGNTEAFF.

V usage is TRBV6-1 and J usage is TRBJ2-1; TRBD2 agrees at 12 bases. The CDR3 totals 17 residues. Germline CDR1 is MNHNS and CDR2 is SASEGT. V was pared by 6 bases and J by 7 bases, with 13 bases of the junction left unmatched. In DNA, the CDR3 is TGTGCCAGCAGACGACAAGGACTAGCGGGGACTGGGAATGAGCAGTTCTTC. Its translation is CASRRQGLAGTGNEQFF.

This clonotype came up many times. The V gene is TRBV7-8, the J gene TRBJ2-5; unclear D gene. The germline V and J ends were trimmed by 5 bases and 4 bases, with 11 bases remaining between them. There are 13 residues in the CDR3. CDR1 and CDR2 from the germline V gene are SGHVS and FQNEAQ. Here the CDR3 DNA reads TGTGCCAGCAGCCTGGGCACGAGAGAGACCCAGTACTTC. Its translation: CASSLGTRETQYF. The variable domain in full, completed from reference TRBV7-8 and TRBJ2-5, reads GAGVSQSPRYKVAKRGQDVALRCDPISGHVSLFWYQQALGQGPEFLTYFQNEAQLDKSGLPSDRFFAERPEGSVSTLKIQRTQQEDSAVYLCASSLGTRETQYFGPGTRLLVL.

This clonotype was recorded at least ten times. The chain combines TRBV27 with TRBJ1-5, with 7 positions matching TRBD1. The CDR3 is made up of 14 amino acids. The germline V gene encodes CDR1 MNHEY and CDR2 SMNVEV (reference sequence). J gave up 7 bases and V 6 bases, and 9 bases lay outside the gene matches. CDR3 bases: TGTGCCAGCAGGGGGGCAGGGGGTGGACAGCCCCAGCATTTT. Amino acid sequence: CASRGAGGGQPQHF.